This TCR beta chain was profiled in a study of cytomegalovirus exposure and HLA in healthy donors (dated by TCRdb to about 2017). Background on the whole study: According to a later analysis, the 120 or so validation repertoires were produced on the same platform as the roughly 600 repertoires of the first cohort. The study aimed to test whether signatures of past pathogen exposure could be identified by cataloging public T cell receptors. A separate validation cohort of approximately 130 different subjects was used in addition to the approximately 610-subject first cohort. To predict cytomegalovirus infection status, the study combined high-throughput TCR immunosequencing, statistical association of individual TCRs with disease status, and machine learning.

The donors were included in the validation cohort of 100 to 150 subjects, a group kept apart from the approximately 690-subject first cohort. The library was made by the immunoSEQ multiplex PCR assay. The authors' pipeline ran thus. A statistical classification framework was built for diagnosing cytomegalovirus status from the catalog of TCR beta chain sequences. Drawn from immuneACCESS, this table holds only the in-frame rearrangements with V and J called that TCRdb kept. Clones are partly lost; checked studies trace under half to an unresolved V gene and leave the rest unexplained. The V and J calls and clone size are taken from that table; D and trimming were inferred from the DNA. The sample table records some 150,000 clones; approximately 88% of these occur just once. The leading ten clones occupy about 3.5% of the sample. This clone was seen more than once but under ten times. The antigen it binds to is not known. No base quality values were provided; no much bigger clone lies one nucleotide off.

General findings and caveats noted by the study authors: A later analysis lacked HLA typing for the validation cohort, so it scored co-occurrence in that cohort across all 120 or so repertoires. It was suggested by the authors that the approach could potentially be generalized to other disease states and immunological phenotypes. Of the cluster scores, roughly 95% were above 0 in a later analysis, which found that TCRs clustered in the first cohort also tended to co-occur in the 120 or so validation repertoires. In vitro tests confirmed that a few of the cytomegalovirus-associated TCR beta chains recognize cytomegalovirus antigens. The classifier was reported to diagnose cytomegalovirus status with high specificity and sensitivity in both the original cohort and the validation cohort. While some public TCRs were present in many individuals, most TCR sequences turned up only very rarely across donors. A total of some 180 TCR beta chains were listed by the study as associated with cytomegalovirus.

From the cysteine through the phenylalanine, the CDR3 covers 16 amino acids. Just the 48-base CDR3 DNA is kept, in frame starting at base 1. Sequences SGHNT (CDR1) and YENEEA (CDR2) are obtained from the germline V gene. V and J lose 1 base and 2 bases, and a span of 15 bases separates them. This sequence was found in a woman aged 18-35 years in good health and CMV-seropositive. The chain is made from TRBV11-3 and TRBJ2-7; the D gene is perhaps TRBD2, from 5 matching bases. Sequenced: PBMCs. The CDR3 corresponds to CASSLVGGFGAYEQYF. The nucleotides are TGTGCCAGCAGCTTAGTGGGCGGGTTTGGGGCCTACGAGCAGTACTTC. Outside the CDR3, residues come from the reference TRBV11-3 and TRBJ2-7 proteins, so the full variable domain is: EAGVVQSPRYKIIEKKQPVAFWCNPISGHNTLYWYLQNLGQGPELLIRYENEEAVDDSQLPKDRFSAERLKGVDSTLKIQPAELGDSAVYLCASSLVGGFGAYEQYFGPGTRLTVT.